These 11 T cell receptor beta chains originate from one sample sequenced in a study of metastatic and nonmetastatic thyroid tumors. TCRdb redid the clone calls on the PCR reads using MiXCR. The sample consists of some 31,000 clones, roughly a sixth of them appearing once. No patient had received any treatment before thyroid surgery. Sequencing was done on a sample of blood. These receptors originate from a female donor with papillary thyroid cancer or a benign thyroid nodule (not recorded which). Some clones in this sample may be carry-over from other donors' samples.

This clone was counted many times. V is TRBV6-2 or TRBV6-3 and J is TRBJ1-2, with D perhaps matching TRBD1 (6 bases). The CDR3 consists of 15 residues. V dropped 2 bases and J dropped 4 bases, with 14 bases sitting between them. CDR1 is MNHEY and CDR2 is SVGEGT in the germline V gene. The CDR3 here is CASSYGQGYSYGYTF. The DNA for the CDR3 is TGTGCCAGCAGTTACGGCCAGGGGTATAGCTATGGCTACACCTTC.

This clone occurred many times. The chain links TRBV14 to TRBJ1-4; maybe TRBD1 (5 bases). Germline values: CDR1 SGHDN, CDR2 FVKESK. The CDR3 totals 12 residues. Trimming stripped 7 bases from V and 7 bases from J, with 10 bases between. CDR3 DNA: TGTGCCAGCAACTCAGGGAGTGAAAAACTGTTTTTT. Its translation: CASNSGSEKLFF.

The CDR3 region is CASNRDGYQPQHF. In DNA, the CDR3 is TGTGCCAGCAACCGGGACGGCTATCAGCCCCAGCATTTT. This rearrangement joins TRBV6-1 to TRBJ1-5; D may be TRBD1 (5 bases). The V and J ends lost 7 bases and 5 bases respectively, with 12 bases between them. The germline gives CDR1 MNHNS, CDR2 SASEGT. The CDR3 sequence is 13 residues long.

This clone was counted at least ten times. It may be a read error: a sequence one base away is much more abundant. The J gene is TRBJ2-2, the V gene TRBV13, with D uncertain. This CDR3 region has 16 residues. V dropped 5 bases and J dropped 2 bases, with 15 bases sitting between them. CDR1 and CDR2 from the germline V gene are PRHDT and FYEKMQ (reference sequence). The CDR3 loop is CASSPAGHGNTGELFF. The CDR3 nucleotides are TGTGCCAGCAGCCCAGCCGGGCATGGAAACACCGGGGAGCTGTTTTTT. The full variable domain, completed using reference TRBV13 and TRBJ2-2, is AAGVIQSPRHLIKEKRETATLKCYPIPRHDTVYWYQQGPGQDPQFLISFYEKMQSDKGSIPDRFSAQQFSDYHSELNMSSLELGDSALYFCASSPAGHGNTGELFFGEGSRLTVL.

This clone was picked up a small number of times. This chain links TRBV28 with TRBJ2-7, with D hard to call. This CDR3 is 12 amino acids long. Germline values: CDR1 MDHEN, CDR2 SYDVKM. V was shortened by 5 bases and J by 6 bases, with 11 bases between the two germline ends. CDR3 sequence reads: CASSVWNAEQYF. For the CDR3, the DNA is TGTGCCAGCAGTGTGTGGAACGCCGAGCAGTACTTC.

This clone has a count of ten or more. CDR3 in DNA: TGTGCCAGCGGTAGGGGGAGCGAAAAACTGTTTTTT. Encoded protein: CASGRGSEKLFF. This rearrangement joins TRBV2 to TRBJ1-4, with TRBD1 as a possible D gene (6 bases). Trimming left V 8 bases short and J 8 bases short, with 12 bases between. In germline, CDR1 is SNHLY, CDR2 FYNNEI. The CDR3 is 12 amino acids.

This clone was recorded many times. V and J are TRBV12-3 or TRBV12-4 and TRBJ1-1, with D tentatively TRBD1 (6 bases). There are 11 residues in the CDR3. Trimming left V 6 bases short and J 11 bases short, with 13 bases between. For the CDR3, the DNA is TGTGCCAGCAGGACCGGGACAAAGGCTTTCTTT. Residues: CASRTGTKAFF.

This clone was recorded at least ten times. The J gene is TRBJ2-2, the V gene TRBV2; the match to TRBD1 covers 7 bases. This CDR3 has 13 residues. CDR1 SNHLY and CDR2 FYNNEI come from the germline V gene. V trimming: 5 bases; J trimming: 8 bases; junction bases outside the gene matches: 5. The CDR3 is CASSYGTAGELFF. CDR3 sequence (DNA): TGTGCCAGCAGTTATGGGACAGCTGGGGAGCTGTTTTTT.

This clone appeared many times. V gene TRBV15 combines with J gene TRBJ1-4, with D possibly being TRBD1 (5 bases). The V end lost 0 bases, the J end lost 8 bases, and 16 bases lay between the germline ends. The CDR3 is 16 residues long. CDR1 is LNHNV, CDR2 YYDKDF, per germline (reference sequence). Here the CDR3 reads CATSRDGLGGPEKLFF. The CDR3 bases are TGTGCCACCAGCAGAGATGGGTTGGGGGGACCAGAAAAACTGTTTTTT.

This clone was found many times. This chain uses TRBV7-2 with TRBJ1-1; no clear D. In germline, CDR1 is SGHTA, CDR2 FQGNSA. The V end lost 1 base, the J end lost 6 bases, and 12 bases lay between the germline ends. The CDR3 length is 14 residues. CDR3 loop: CASSLDAQRAEAFF. For the CDR3, the DNA is TGTGCCAGCAGCTTAGATGCGCAACGGGCTGAAGCTTTCTTT.

This clone was observed many times. The chain recombines TRBV7-9 with TRBJ1-2, with D perhaps TRBD1 (6 bases). The V gene's germline CDR1 is SEHNR and CDR2 FQNEAQ (reference sequence). With 1 base removed from V and 0 bases from J, the gap between germline ends came to 9 bases. The CDR3 loop spans 15 amino acids. The CDR3 nucleotides are TGTGCCAGCAGCTTAGACAGGGATGCTAACTATGGCTACACCTTC. It is translated as CASSLDRDANYGYTF. The variable domain in full, with the rest retrieved from reference TRBV7-9 and TRBJ1-2, is DTGVSQNPRHKITKRGQNVTFRCDPISEHNRLYWYRQTLGQGPEFLTYFQNEAQLEKSRLLSDRFSAERPKGSFSTLEIQRTEQGDSAMYLCASSLDRDANYGYTFGSGTRLTVV.